This T cell receptor beta chain derives from a study of regulatory T cells in long-lasting Graves disease. Overall study: To qualify as persistent, Graves' disease required over 5 years of antithyroid drugs with positive TSH receptor antibodies.

Building the TCR beta libraries relied on iRepertoire HTBI primers, and CDR3 regions underwent Arm-PCR. A single record per CDR3 protein comes from TCRdb applying MiXCR to the multiplex PCR reads. The sample has about 660,000 distinct CDR3 sequences, approximately 31% seen once. Germline CDR1 and CDR2: MNHNS and SASEGT. The V gene lost 7 bases and the J gene lost 0 bases, with 8 bases spanning the gap. This CDR3 contains 13 residues. Sample time point: persistent/refractory GD, antithyroid drugs over 5 years with positive TRAb. Researchers made the TCR library from RNA that was extracted from PBMCs. The input for sequencing was peripheral blood mononuclear cells (PBMCs), taken when the disease was refractory, from a patient treated with antithyroid drugs. This sequence was found in a female donor with Graves disease. The V gene is TRBV6-1, the J gene TRBJ2-3; D gene ambiguous. The CDR3: CASKAASTDTQYF. In nucleotides, the CDR3 is TGTGCCAGCAAAGCAGCTAGCACAGATACGCAGTATTTT.